Listed here are 16 T cell receptor beta chains from one sample, sequenced in a study of T cells in Graves' hyperthyroidism and ophthalmopathy. Regions amplified from RNA transcripts were the TCR beta CDR3 regions. HTBI primers drove first-round RT-PCR of the TCR CDR3. TCRdb reprocessed the multiplex PCR reads with MiXCR, giving one entry per CDR3 protein. In the table there are a few hundred thousand distinct CDR3 sequences, roughly 18% of which are singletons. The sequencing sample was made of blood. The receptors shown here come from a young woman with Graves' ophthalmopathy.

The chain employs TRBV6-1 and TRBJ1-4; D possibly corresponds to TRBD1 (5 bases). V dropped 7 bases and J dropped 4 bases, with 10 bases sitting between them. The CDR3 has 13 residues. In germline, CDR1 is MNHNS, CDR2 SASEGT. The CDR3 nucleotides read TGTGCCAGCACACAGGAAGTTAATGAAAAACTGTTTTTT. Residues: CASTQEVNEKLFF.

Details on this clonotype: No conserved phenylalanine or tryptophan ends this CDR3, so it is likely a read error. The V gene is TRBV7-9, the J gene TRBJ2-3; 7 bases align to TRBD2. Germline loops: CDR1 SEHNR, CDR2 FQNEAQ (reference sequence). CDR3 length: 13 amino acids. V shed 0 bases and J 6 bases; nucleotides not matched to a gene: 0. The CDR3 region is CASSLAGGDTQYS. In nucleotides, the CDR3 is TGTGCCAGCAGCTTAGCGGGAGGGGATACGCAGTATTCT.

This clonotype was seen many times. The rearrangement uses TRBV11-2 and TRBJ2-4; 8 nucleotides align to TRBD2. The CDR3 is made up of 18 amino acids. Germline lookup yields CDR1 SGHAT and CDR2 FQNNGV. After removal of 4 bases from V and 7 bases from J, the junction contained 18 bases not matched to a gene. The CDR3 protein is CASSSRERGMGHWNIQYF. The CDR3 bases are TGTGCCAGCAGCTCCAGAGAGCGGGGGATGGGTCACTGGAACATTCAGTACTTC.

This clonotype was seen many times. The genes are TRBV12-3 or TRBV12-4 and TRBJ2-7, with a weak D call TRBD1 (6 bases). This CDR3 is built from 12 residues. The V gene lost 6 bases and the J gene lost 7 bases, with 13 bases spanning the gap. Written as DNA, the CDR3 is TGTGCCAGCAGCTTACCAGGGGATGAGCAGTACTTC. Protein: CASSLPGDEQYF.

This clonotype was counted at least ten times. This sequence joins TRBV3-1 and TRBJ1-2, with D maybe TRBD1 (6 bases). Germline V gene sequence: CDR1 LGHDT, CDR2 YNNKEL (reference sequence). The CDR3 has 15 residues. Trimming took 0 bases from V and 4 from J, leaving 12 bases between them. The CDR3 is CASSQDGTGSYGYTF. CDR3 sequence (DNA): TGTGCCAGCAGCCAAGATGGTACAGGGTCCTATGGCTACACCTTC.

Many counts were recorded for this clonotype. The chain recombines TRBV20-1 with TRBJ2-7; tentatively, D is TRBD2 (6 bases). Germline V CDR1 and CDR2: DFQATT, SNEGSKA (reference sequence). The CDR3 runs to 14 residues. Trimming pared 5 bases from V and 1 base from J, leaving 15 bases between. This CDR3 reads CSAPLRDLSYEQYF. In nucleotides, the CDR3 is TGCAGTGCTCCCCTCCGGGACTTGTCCTACGAGCAGTACTTC.

The chain links TRBV12-5 to TRBJ1-1; no firm D call. Trimming shortened V by 4 bases and J by 7 bases, and 7 bases separated the two germline ends. CDR3 length equals 11 residues. Germline CDR1 reads LGHNT; CDR2 reads FRNRAP. CDR3: CASGYPGEAFF. The CDR3 bases are TGTGCTAGTGGTTACCCGGGTGAAGCTTTCTTT.

This clonotype was seen at least ten times. The chain is built from TRBV28 and TRBJ1-5; D ambiguous. The CDR3 contains 12 residues. CDR1 and CDR2 from the germline V gene are MDHEN and SYDVKM. Trimming cost V 4 bases and J 6 bases, with 7 bases left between them. The CDR3 reads CASSSLSQPQHF. In DNA, the CDR3 is TGTGCCAGCAGTTCCCTGTCTCAGCCCCAGCATTTT. The whole variable domain, remainder taken from reference TRBV28 and TRBJ1-5, is DVKVTQSSRYLVKRTGEKVFLECVQDMDHENMFWYRQDPGLGLRLIYFSYDVKMKEKGDIPEGYSVSREKKERFSLILESASTNQTSMYLCASSSLSQPQHFGDGTRLSIL.

The V and J genes are TRBV14 and TRBJ1-6; possible D gene TRBD1, 5 bases. V was pared by 4 bases and J by 10 bases, with 17 bases between. The CDR3 contains 15 residues. CDR1 SGHDN and CDR2 FVKESK come from the germline V gene. The CDR3 nucleotides are TGTGCCAGCAGCCCCCTACAGGCGGGTGAATCACCCCTCCACTTT. Encoded protein: CASSPLQAGESPLHF.

Many counts were recorded for this clonotype. The chain uses TRBV9 and TRBJ1-1; 10 bases align to TRBD1. Trimming took 7 bases from V and 10 from J; bases not matched to a gene: 10. The CDR3 has 13 amino acids. Germline V gene lookup returns CDR1 SGDLS and CDR2 YYNGEE. The CDR3 DNA is TGTGCCAGCGGTGTTGACAGGGGGCTTATAGCTTTCTTT. This codes for CASGVDRGLIAFF.

This clonotype has at least ten counts. This chain joins TRBV20-1 and TRBJ2-1, with 13 bases that match TRBD2. This CDR3 has 12 amino acids. With V trimmed by 3 bases and J by 10 bases, 0 bases remained unmatched. Germline V gene lookup returns CDR1 DFQATT and CDR2 SNEGSKA (reference sequence). Written as DNA, the CDR3 is TGCAGTGCTAGGACTAGCGGGGGGGAGCAGTTCTTC. Its translation is CSARTSGGEQFF.

This clonotype appeared many times. The gene calls are TRBV20-1 and TRBJ1-2; perhaps TRBD1 as D (6 bases). The CDR3 extends over 14 amino acids. V lost 0 bases to trimming and J lost 8 bases, with 16 bases between them. Germline V gene data show CDR1 as DFQATT and CDR2 as SNEGSKA (reference sequence). The CDR3 DNA sequence: TGCAGTGCTAGAGATGGACAGCGGAGGGGCGGCTACACCTTC. It encodes CSARDGQRRGGYTF.

This clonotype was seen at least ten times. V usage is TRBV7-3 and J usage is TRBJ1-2; the D is unclear. CDR1 is SGHTA and CDR2 is FQGTGA in the germline V gene. The CDR3 runs to 13 residues. With 0 bases removed from V and 7 bases from J, the gap between germline ends came to 9 bases. CDR3 coding DNA: TGTGCCAGCAGCTTAACGGAAGGGCTTGGCTACACCTTC. This encodes CASSLTEGLGYTF.

The V and J genes are TRBV5-1 and TRBJ2-3; 8 positions match TRBD2. This CDR3 is 15 amino acids long. V was pared by 5 bases and J by 0 bases, with 5 bases of the junction left unmatched. Germline V gene data show CDR1 as SGHRS and CDR2 as YFSETQ. The DNA of the CDR3 is TGCGCCAGCAGGCCGGGGGGGGCAAGCACAGATACGCAGTATTTT. Translation gives CASRPGGASTDTQYF.

The chain combines TRBV10-3 with TRBJ2-7, with D perhaps TRBD2 (6 bases). The V gene lost 10 bases and the J gene lost 5 bases, with 18 bases spanning the gap. From germline, CDR1 is ENHRY and CDR2 SYGVKD. The CDR3 runs 13 residues. The CDR3 sequence is CATGGKGFDEQYF. The CDR3 DNA is TGTGCCACCGGGGGTAAGGGATTCGACGAGCAGTACTTC.

V is TRBV7-3 and J is TRBJ2-1; 7 bases align to TRBD2. The germline gives CDR1 SGHTA, CDR2 FQGTGA. Trimming took 8 bases from V and 2 from J; bases not matched to a gene: 6. The CDR3 runs to 14 residues. The CDR3 reads CASGDSGPYNEQFF. The CDR3 DNA is TGTGCCAGCGGCGATAGCGGGCCCTACAATGAGCAGTTCTTC. The entire variable domain, with the rest obtained from reference TRBV7-3 and TRBJ2-1, is as follows: GAGVSQTPSNKVTEKGKYVELRCDPISGHTALYWYRQSLGQGPEFLIYFQGTGAADDSGLPNDRFFAVRPEGSVSTLKIQRTERGDSAVYLCASGDSGPYNEQFFGPGTRLTVL.